This TCR beta chain derives from a study of T cells after yellow fever vaccination. Trimming took 6 bases from V and 5 from J; bases not matched to a gene: 8. Per the germline V gene, CDR1 is SQVTM and CDR2 is ANQGSEA. CDR3 length equals 15 residues. In regard to this clonotype: Antigen: not known.

A process of 5'RACE template switching, which added a universal primer site and UMIs, was used to make TCR cDNA. TCRdb itself ran the 5' RACE reads through MiXCR, one entry per CDR3 protein. The table lists hundreds of thousands of distinct CDR3 sequences, approximately 13% of them singletons. Study-wide results and limits: A faster peak, day 5 versus 15, was reached by the weaker secondary response. Shared CD4/CD8 clonotypes were a small share, likely from convergent recombination. Post-booster repertoires contained most primary-vaccination clones again (about 95% CD4, around 89% CD8).

This material consisted of PBMCs, taken on the day of the yellow fever booster vaccination. The receptor was isolated from a man younger than 45 who received the YFV17D yellow fever vaccine. This chain uses TRBV29-1 with TRBJ2-2, with 11 nucleotides matching TRBD1. CDR3 sequence (DNA): TGCAGCGTAGCCCCGGGACAGGGGGTGACCGGGGAGCTGTTTTTT. Its protein product is CSVAPGQGVTGELFF.